The 9 T cell receptor beta chains in this list originate from one sample, sequenced in a study of T cell responses to AZD1222 COVID-19 vaccine. The assay was immunoSEQ multiplex PCR, and TCRdb's table has in-frame clones only and misses some. Of approximately 80,000 clones in the sample, approximately 92% were seen once. The sample in question was peripheral blood, obtained on day 0 of AZD1222 vaccination. The origin of the receptors is an adult in good health.

The chain recombines TRBV2 with TRBJ1-1; 9 bases agree with TRBD1. CDR3 length: 15 amino acids. Germline values: CDR1 SNHLY, CDR2 FYNNEI. J was trimmed by 7 bases and V by 3 bases; bases with no gene match: 9. CDR3 in DNA: TGTGCCAGCAGTGACAGGACAGGGGAGGGGGTTGAAGCTTTCTTT. Translated, it gives CASSDRTGEGVEAFF. Complete variable domain (other parts from reference TRBV2 and TRBJ1-1): EPEVTQTPSHQVTQMGQEVILRCVPISNHLYFYWYRQILGQKVEFLVSFYNNEISEKSEIFDDQFSVERPDGSNFTLKIRSTKLEDSAMYFCASSDRTGEGVEAFFGQGTRLTVV.

The chain joins TRBV27 to TRBJ2-7, with a weak D call TRBD1 (6 bases). CDR3 length equals 14 residues. Trimming removed 5 bases from V and 4 bases from J, with 15 bases in between. Germline V CDR1 and CDR2: MNHEY, SMNVEV (reference sequence). CDR3 amino acids: CASSEGGRIYEQYF. For the CDR3, the DNA is TGTGCCAGCAGTGAAGGGGGTAGGATATACGAGCAGTACTTC.

The V and J genes are TRBV5-4 and TRBJ1-4; weak D call: TRBD1 (5 bases). Germline V CDR1 and CDR2: SGHNT, YYREEE (reference sequence). The CDR3 has 13 residues. V was pared by 4 bases and J by 8 bases, with 12 bases between. Here the CDR3 reads CASSPDPGEKLFF. Here the CDR3 DNA reads TGTGCCAGCAGCCCAGACCCAGGGGAAAAACTGTTTTTT.

This chain links TRBV10-1 with TRBJ2-7; the match to TRBD1 covers 8 bases. With 0 bases clipped from V and 2 bases from J, the junction kept 6 bases outside the gene matches. CDR3 length: 16 residues. CDR1 and CDR2 from the germline V gene are WNHNN and SYGVQD (reference sequence). The CDR3 loop reads CASSESRDRRPYEQYF. As DNA, the CDR3 is TGCGCCAGCAGTGAGTCCAGGGACAGGAGACCCTACGAGCAGTACTTC.

The chain uses TRBV5-6 and TRBJ2-2, with no clear D. This CDR3 is 15 amino acids long. CDR1 SGHDT and CDR2 YYEEEE come from the germline V gene. The V end lost 4 bases, the J end lost 3 bases, and 13 bases lay between the germline ends. Here the CDR3 DNA reads TGTGCCAGCAGCCTTCTTAAACCCCACACCGGGGAGCTGTTTTTT. Translated, it gives CASSLLKPHTGELFF.

This rearrangement joins TRBV6-5 to TRBJ2-7; TRBD1 matches at 12 bases. V shed 7 bases and J 7 bases; nucleotides not matched to a gene: 8. The CDR3 has 14 amino acids. Germline V gene lookup returns CDR1 MNHEY and CDR2 SVGAGI. CDR3 residues: CASTKGQGAGEQYF. In DNA, the CDR3 is TGTGCCAGCACTAAGGGACAGGGGGCAGGTGAGCAGTACTTC.

The chain is built from TRBV7-3 and TRBJ2-5; tentatively, D is TRBD1 (7 bases). The CDR3 runs to 15 residues. Between the trimmed V and J ends, which lost 0 bases and 5 bases, there was a span of 13 bases. In germline, CDR1 is SGHTA, CDR2 FQGTGA. CDR3 nucleotides: TGTGCCAGCAGCTTAACCGCAGGGGGGATGGAGACCCAGTACTTC. Translation: CASSLTAGGMETQYF.

DNA for the CDR3: TGTGCCTGGAGTGCCCGTCTGGCAGGGGGATTTCATGGCTACACCTTC. This translates into CAWSARLAGGFHGYTF. This rearrangement joins TRBV30 to TRBJ1-2; 7 bases fit TRBD1. The CDR3 runs 16 residues. From germline, CDR1 is GTSNPN and CDR2 SVGIG (reference sequence). J was trimmed by 6 bases and V by 1 base; bases with no gene match: 14.

The chain links TRBV9 to TRBJ2-1, with 7 bases identical to TRBD1. V was clipped by 0 bases and J by 4 bases; unmatched bases: 4. The germline gives CDR1 SGDLS, CDR2 YYNGEE. CDR3 length: 15 amino acids. The CDR3 protein is CASSVGGTDYNEQFF. The CDR3 bases are TGTGCCAGCAGCGTAGGTGGGACAGATTACAATGAGCAGTTCTTC.